The 23 T cell receptor beta chains listed next were all sequenced from one sample in a study of blood T cell repertoires in COVID-19 (TCRdb year 2020). Library preparation employed the immunoSEQ multiplex PCR assay. The table comes from immuneACCESS by way of TCRdb, which keeps in-frame sequences with V and J called. Part of the clones is missing from these tables; in studies checked, under half for an unresolved V gene and the rest for unknown reasons. In all, the sample holds 140,000 to 150,000 clones, and about four fifths of those were seen once. Jointly, the top ten make up less than 9% of the sample. The specimen was peripheral blood. Receptors were obtained from a young man with COVID-19, enrolled during active disease.

The chain has TRBV18 and TRBJ2-7; 8 bases align to TRBD2. Losses at the gene ends were 3 bases for V and 6 bases for J; bases not matched to a gene: 7. Germline values: CDR1 KGHSH, CDR2 LQKENI. This CDR3 comprises 14 residues. The CDR3 reads CASSPVGSGTEQYF. CDR3 DNA: TGTGCCAGCTCACCCGTGGGTAGCGGGACCGAGCAGTACTTC.

This sequence joins TRBV30 and TRBJ2-7, with 8 bases that match TRBD1. V was clipped by 2 bases and J by 6 bases; unmatched bases: 6. Germline values: CDR1 GTSNPN, CDR2 SVGIG (reference sequence). This CDR3 has 13 residues. The CDR3 DNA reads TGTGCCTGGAGTTGGACAGGGACGGGCGAGCAGTACTTC. Protein: CAWSWTGTGEQYF.

V gene TRBV5-6 combines with J gene TRBJ1-3; 8 positions match TRBD1. This CDR3 is 14 amino acids long. J lost 2 bases, V lost 6 bases, and 4 bases had no gene match. Germline CDR1 and CDR2: SGHDT and YYEEEE. CDR3: CASTQQGAGNTIYF. The CDR3, as DNA: TGTGCCAGCACTCAACAGGGGGCTGGAAACACCATATATTTT.

V usage is TRBV9 and J usage is TRBJ2-3; 7 positions match TRBD1. Germline V gene data show CDR1 as SGDLS and CDR2 as YYNGEE. This CDR3 comprises 15 residues. V was pared by 4 bases and J by 2 bases, with 7 bases of the junction left unmatched. The CDR3 DNA follows: TGTGCCAGCAGCCAGAGACAGGGATTCACAGATACGCAGTATTTT. Protein product: CASSQRQGFTDTQYF.

The DNA of the CDR3 is TGTGCCAGCAGCCAAACAGGGGGTCGAAACACCATATATTTT. It translates to CASSQTGGRNTIYF. V and J are TRBV6-5 and TRBJ1-3; TRBD1 matches 8 bases. The CDR3 has 14 amino acids. Germline assignment: CDR1 MNHEY and CDR2 SVGAGI. The ends lost 6 bases at V and 5 bases at J; junction bases unmatched: 6.

The chain is built from TRBV7-2 and TRBJ2-5; 9 bases line up with TRBD2. From germline, CDR1 is SGHTA and CDR2 FQGNSA. This CDR3 has 15 residues. The V gene end was trimmed by 1 base and the J gene end by 3 bases; junction bases not matched to a gene: 3. CDR3 loop: CASSLVSSGKETQYF. The CDR3 DNA reads as TGTGCCAGCAGCTTAGTCTCTAGCGGGAAAGAGACCCAGTACTTC.

The chain couples TRBV11-3 to TRBJ2-3; weak D call: TRBD2 (5 bases). This CDR3 spans 15 amino acids. The V end lost 1 base, the J end lost 1 base, and 9 bases lay between the germline ends. From germline, CDR1 is SGHNT and CDR2 YENEEA. CDR3 loop: CASSLGVSGTDTQYF. Here the CDR3 DNA reads TGTGCCAGCAGCTTAGGGGTTAGCGGCACAGATACGCAGTATTTT.

The chain links TRBV3-1 (or the pseudogene TRBV3-2) to TRBJ1-4, with 8 bases fitting TRBD1. The CDR3 is 17 amino acids. V lost 0 bases to trimming and J lost 8 bases; unmatched junction nucleotides: 11. Germline CDR1 reads LGHDT; CDR2 reads YNNKEL (reference sequence). The CDR3 reads CASSQDLILTGDEKLFF. CDR3 coding DNA: TGTGCCAGCAGCCAAGATTTAATTTTGACAGGGGACGAAAAACTGTTTTTT.

This chain links TRBV4-1 with TRBJ2-3, with a weak D call TRBD1 (6 bases). Germline loops: CDR1 MGHRA, CDR2 YSYEKL. CDR3 size: 14 residues. Deletions cut 0 bases from V and 4 bases from J, with 8 bases between. The CDR3 region has the DNA TGCGCCAGCAGCCAAGAAACAGGGCCAGATACGCAGTATTTT. Its protein product is CASSQETGPDTQYF.

This chain uses TRBV10-3 with TRBJ2-7; tentatively, D is TRBD1 (6 bases). Trimming stripped 3 bases from V and 4 bases from J, with 10 bases between. CDR3 size: 13 residues. Looked up from germline, CDR1 is ENHRY and CDR2 is SYGVKD. The CDR3 reads CAISEETGYEQYF. CDR3 DNA: TGTGCCATCAGTGAAGAGACAGGTTACGAGCAGTACTTC.

The rearrangement links TRBV6-5 to TRBJ2-5; no clear D. The CDR3 is made up of 12 amino acids. Trimming removed 4 bases at V and 5 bases at J, with 8 bases between. Germline V gives CDR1 MNHEY, CDR2 SVGAGI. The CDR3: CASSSPQETQYF. The CDR3 nucleotides are TGTGCCAGCAGTTCCCCTCAGGAGACCCAGTACTTC.

This clone has more than one count but fewer than ten. The chain employs TRBV5-1 and TRBJ2-7, with D possibly TRBD1 on 6 matching bases. CDR1 is SGHRS and CDR2 is YFSETQ in the germline V gene. The CDR3 loop spans 13 amino acids. The V gene lost 5 bases and the J gene lost 0 bases, with 9 bases spanning the gap. The CDR3 DNA reads TGCGCCAGCAGGGGACAAAGCTCCTACGAGCAGTACTTC. This codes for CASRGQSSYEQYF.

This clone has just one count. The chain employs TRBV18 and TRBJ2-4; maybe TRBD2 (6 bases). This CDR3 region has 14 residues. Germline values: CDR1 KGHSH, CDR2 LQKENI. V was clipped by 3 bases and J by 7 bases, with 13 bases between them. For the CDR3, the DNA is TGTGCCAGCTCACCTCAGCGGGTCGGCAACATTCAGTACTTC. Encoded protein: CASSPQRVGNIQYF.

The V call is TRBV11-2, the J call TRBJ2-1; TRBD2 matches 12 bases. V shed 0 bases, J shed 8 bases, and the junction held 8 bases outside the gene matches. CDR1 and CDR2 (germline): SGHAT, FQNNGV. CDR3 length equals 17 residues. In DNA, the CDR3 is TGTGCCAGCAGCTTAGACCATCTAGCGGGAGGGCCCGATGAGCAGTTCTTC. Translated: CASSLDHLAGGPDEQFF. Complete variable domain (other parts from reference TRBV11-2 and TRBJ2-1): EAGVAQSPRYKIIEKRQSVAFWCNPISGHATLYWYQQILGQGPKLLIQFQNNGVVDDSQLPKDRFSAERLKGVDSTLKIQPAKLEDSAVYLCASSLDHLAGGPDEQFFGPGTRLTVL.

The gene calls are TRBV5-6 and TRBJ2-3; 8 bases fit TRBD1. The germline CDR1 and CDR2 sequences are SGHDT and YYEEEE. This CDR3 is 14 amino acids long. The V segment lost 2 bases and the J segment 2 bases; nucleotides outside the gene matches: 1. As DNA, the CDR3 is TGTGCCAGCAGCTTACAGGGGGTCACAGATACGCAGTATTTT. It encodes CASSLQGVTDTQYF.

The V call is TRBV7-9, the J call TRBJ2-1; TRBD1 is a possible D gene (5 bases). This CDR3 comprises 13 residues. The germline gives CDR1 SEHNR, CDR2 FQNEAQ (reference sequence). The germline V and J ends were trimmed by 5 bases and 7 bases, with 12 bases remaining between them. The CDR3 protein is CASSHGDSNEQFF. The CDR3 region has the DNA TGTGCCAGCAGCCACGGTGACAGTAATGAGCAGTTCTTC. Based on the CDR3 plus reference TRBV7-9 and TRBJ2-1, the full variable domain is DTGVSQNPRHKITKRGQNVTFRCDPISEHNRLYWYRQTLGQGPEFLTYFQNEAQLEKSRLLSDRFSAERPKGSFSTLEIQRTEQGDSAMYLCASSHGDSNEQFFGPGTRLTVL.

This sequence joins TRBV7-2 and TRBJ2-3; 11 nucleotides agree with TRBD1. V lost 6 bases and J lost 5; bases outside the gene matches: 4. Germline assignment: CDR1 SGHTA and CDR2 FQGNSA. CDR3 length equals 14 residues. CDR3 residues: CASSYGTGGDTQYF. The DNA for the CDR3 is TGTGCCAGCAGTTACGGGACAGGGGGAGATACGCAGTATTTT.

This clone showed up many times. V and J are TRBV28 and TRBJ1-1; D is ambiguous. The CDR3 loop spans 11 amino acids. CDR1 and CDR2 (germline): MDHEN, SYDVKM. Trimming stripped 6 bases from V and 11 bases from J, with 13 bases between. This CDR3 reads CASSRGVQAFF. In DNA, the CDR3 is TGTGCCAGCAGCCGCGGTGTGCAGGCTTTCTTT.

This clone was recorded only once. The V call is TRBV29-1, the J call TRBJ2-1; D is uncertain. Germline CDR1 is SQVTM and CDR2 is ANQGSEA. CDR3 length: 15 residues. The ends were cut back, 2 bases at V and 5 bases at J, with 16 bases in the middle. CDR3 in DNA: TGCAGCGTTGAATTTTGGGCAGCTAACCACAATGAGCAGTTCTTC. It translates to CSVEFWAANHNEQFF.

The chain combines TRBV28 with TRBJ2-7, with no clear D. This CDR3 comprises 16 residues. Per germline, CDR1 MDHEN and CDR2 SYDVKM. Trimming removed 3 bases at V and 0 bases at J, with 15 bases between. The CDR3 here is CASSLPPSRSSYEQYF. For the CDR3, the DNA is TGTGCCAGCAGTTTGCCCCCATCCCGGAGCTCCTACGAGCAGTACTTC.

This chain links TRBV4-1 with TRBJ1-1; 9 bases map to TRBD1. Germline CDR1 and CDR2: MGHRA and YSYEKL. The CDR3 is 15 residues long. V trimming: 0 bases; J trimming: 5 bases; junction bases outside the gene matches: 4. The CDR3 is CASSQETGGWTEAFF. DNA of the CDR3: TGCGCCAGCAGCCAAGAAACAGGGGGCTGGACTGAAGCTTTCTTT.

The chain combines TRBV28 with TRBJ2-2, with D maybe TRBD2 (7 bases). The length of the CDR3 is 15 residues. Germline assignment: CDR1 MDHEN and CDR2 SYDVKM. Trimming pared 5 bases from V and 3 bases from J, leaving 13 bases between. As DNA, the CDR3 is TGTGCCAGCAGTGGAACAGGGAGGGACACCGGGGAGCTGTTTTTT. Translating gives CASSGTGRDTGELFF.

The chain carries TRBV18 and TRBJ1-2; no clear D. There are 14 residues in the CDR3. CDR1 and CDR2 (germline): KGHSH, LQKENI. The germline V and J ends were trimmed by 2 bases and 0 bases, with 7 bases remaining between them. CDR3 residues: CASSPWRTNYGYTF. The CDR3 DNA follows: TGTGCCAGCTCACCATGGCGGACTAACTATGGCTACACCTTC.